This passage covers 16 T cell receptor beta chains from one sample sequenced in a study of T cell responses to AZD1222 COVID-19 vaccine. The table came from immunoSEQ multiplex PCR; TCRdb's copy has only in-frame clones and leaves some out. The sample contains tens of thousands of clones, roughly nine tenths of which appear only once. The sample in question was peripheral blood, obtained 28 days after the second AZD1222 dose. These receptors were taken from an adult who received the AZD1222 COVID-19 vaccine.

The chain combines TRBV30 with TRBJ1-5; maybe TRBD1 (5 bases). Trimming stripped 5 bases from V and 0 bases from J, with 5 bases between. Germline CDR1 GTSNPN, CDR2 SVGIG (reference sequence). CDR3 length equals 12 residues. The CDR3 loop is CAWGHSNQPQHF. CDR3 in DNA: TGTGCCTGGGGACATAGCAATCAGCCCCAGCATTTT.

This clone was observed once. The chain uses TRBV5-1 and TRBJ1-3; D not certain. Germline V gene data show CDR1 as SGHRS and CDR2 as YFSETQ. This CDR3 has 15 residues. V was clipped by 0 bases and J by 0 bases, with 7 bases between them. The CDR3 region is CASSLASDSGNTIYF. The CDR3 DNA reads TGCGCCAGCAGCTTGGCGTCAGACTCTGGAAACACCATATATTTT.

V gene TRBV28 combines with J gene TRBJ2-3, with 8 bases lining up with TRBD2. The CDR3 spans 14 residues. Germline loops: CDR1 MDHEN, CDR2 SYDVKM. V shed 6 bases and J 6 bases; nucleotides not matched to a gene: 8. CDR3 amino acids: CASSDSGGGDTQYF. CDR3 in DNA: TGTGCCAGCAGCGACTCGGGAGGGGGGGATACGCAGTATTTT.

The genes are TRBV12-3 or TRBV12-4 and TRBJ2-1; 10 bases line up with TRBD1. The CDR3 length is 12 residues. Unmatched junction bases numbered 3, after V lost 6 bases and J lost 10 bases. CDR3 in DNA: TGTGCCAGCAGGGGACAGGGGAGCGAGCAGTTCTTC. The encoded protein is CASRGQGSEQFF.

This clone occurred once. The rearrangement uses TRBV3-1 (or the pseudogene TRBV3-2) and TRBJ2-5; the D gene is possibly TRBD1 (6 bases). CDR3 length: 17 residues. Deletions cut 2 bases from V and 2 bases from J, with 18 bases between. Germline CDR1 reads LGHDT; CDR2 reads YNNKEL (reference sequence). CDR3 region: CASSQPYLDRRQETQYF. The CDR3 nucleotides are TGTGCCAGCAGCCAACCCTACCTTGACAGGAGGCAAGAGACCCAGTACTTC.

This clone was counted a few times. The J gene is TRBJ2-3, the V gene TRBV18, with D unclear. Trimming removed 2 bases at V and 2 bases at J, with 11 bases between. The CDR3 contains 15 residues. CDR1 is KGHSH, CDR2 LQKENI, per germline. The CDR3 loop is CASSPYAPDTDTQYF. The CDR3 coding sequence is TGTGCCAGCTCACCATACGCGCCCGACACAGATACGCAGTATTTT.

The CDR3 spells CAWRGTGLDTEAFF. In DNA form, the CDR3 reads TGTGCCTGGAGGGGGACAGGGTTGGACACTGAAGCTTTCTTT. J is TRBJ1-1 and V is TRBV30, with TRBD1 matching over 9 bases. Germline assignment: CDR1 GTSNPN and CDR2 SVGIG (reference sequence). The J segment lost 3 bases and the V segment lost 3 bases, leaving 5 bases of the junction unmatched. The CDR3 has 14 amino acids. Full variable domain (outside the CDR3, taken from reference TRBV30 and TRBJ1-1): SQTIHQWPATLVQPVGSPLSLECTVEGTSNPNLYWYRQAAGRGLQLLFYSVGIGQISSEVPQNLSASRPQDRQFILSSKKLLLSDSGFYLCAWRGTGLDTEAFFGQGTRLTVV.

The chain has TRBV3-1 (or the pseudogene TRBV3-2) and TRBJ2-3; maybe TRBD2 (6 bases). Germline-derived CDR1 and CDR2 are LGHDT and YNNKEL (reference sequence). The CDR3 runs to 16 residues. The V end lost 1 base, the J end lost 7 bases, and 18 bases lay between the germline ends. CDR3 amino acids: CASSQAGLQDVNTQYF. DNA for the CDR3: TGTGCCAGCAGCCAAGCGGGACTCCAGGACGTGAATACGCAGTATTTT.

For the CDR3, the DNA is TGTGCCAGCAGTAATGGACGGGGCACTGAAGCTTTCTTT. It is translated as CASSNGRGTEAFF. The rearrangement joins TRBV2 to TRBJ1-1; D is uncertain. This CDR3 region has 13 residues. Trimming pared 5 bases from V and 4 bases from J, leaving 11 bases between. Looked up from germline, CDR1 is SNHLY and CDR2 is FYNNEI.

J is TRBJ2-7 and V is TRBV10-3; 8 positions agree with TRBD2. CDR1 and CDR2 (germline): ENHRY, SYGVKD. The CDR3 is 14 residues long. J gave up 0 bases and V 7 bases, and 5 bases lay outside the gene matches. For the CDR3, the DNA is TGTGCCATCACCCAGCGGGGGAACTCCTACGAGCAGTACTTC. Amino acids: CAITQRGNSYEQYF.

The chain joins TRBV19 to TRBJ2-7; 14 bases line up with TRBD2. The V gene's germline CDR1 is LNHDA and CDR2 SQIVND (reference sequence). The CDR3 consists of 15 residues. The V segment lost 8 bases and the J segment 7 bases; nucleotides outside the gene matches: 10. The CDR3: CASGSGTSGGSEQYF. CDR3 sequence (DNA): TGTGCCAGTGGATCCGGGACTAGCGGGGGAAGTGAGCAGTACTTC.

The chain links TRBV6-5 to TRBJ2-1, with D uncertain. The CDR3 extends over 13 amino acids. Germline CDR1 is MNHEY and CDR2 is SVGAGI. V was clipped by 0 bases and J by 15 bases, with 15 bases between them. CDR3 in amino acids: CASSYSGPLGRFF. The CDR3 DNA sequence: TGTGCCAGCAGTTACTCGGGCCCGCTAGGGCGGTTCTTC.

The chain couples TRBV9 to TRBJ1-1; D remains ambiguous. The CDR3 extends over 13 amino acids. The germline V and J ends were trimmed by 0 bases and 6 bases, with 9 bases remaining between them. Germline values: CDR1 SGDLS, CDR2 YYNGEE. The CDR3 region has the DNA TGTGCCAGCAGCGTAGAGGCCGGGGCTGAAGCTTTCTTT. Translated: CASSVEAGAEAFF.

The chain combines TRBV15 with TRBJ1-1; D may be TRBD1 (5 bases). This CDR3 has 15 residues. V was pared by 1 base and J by 1 base, with 10 bases between. Germline loops: CDR1 LNHNV, CDR2 YYDKDF (reference sequence). The CDR3 reads CATSRGGQPNTEAFF. For the CDR3, the DNA is TGTGCCACCAGCAGAGGTGGACAACCGAACACTGAAGCTTTCTTT. The full variable domain, with the rest looked up from reference TRBV15 and TRBJ1-1, is DAMVIQNPRYQVTQFGKPVTLSCSQTLNHNVMYWYQQKSSQAPKLLFHYYDKDFNNEADTPDNFQSRRPNTSFCFLDIRSPGLGDTAMYLCATSRGGQPNTEAFFGQGTRLTVV.

The chain couples TRBV5-4 to TRBJ1-5; tentative D call: TRBD1 (6 bases). The CDR3 runs 14 residues. Germline V gene lookup returns CDR1 SGHNT and CDR2 YYREEE (reference sequence). Trimming cost V 3 bases and J 3 bases, with 10 bases left between them. CDR3 sequence reads: CASSWDITNQPQHF. CDR3 bases: TGTGCCAGCAGCTGGGACATCACCAATCAGCCCCAGCATTTT. Based on the CDR3 plus reference TRBV5-4 and TRBJ1-5, the full variable domain is ETGVTQSPTHLIKTRGQQVTLRCSSQSGHNTVSWYQQALGQGPQFIFQYYREEENGRGNFPPRFSGLQFPNYSSELNVNALELDDSALYLCASSWDITNQPQHFGDGTRLSIL.

The rearrangement uses TRBV2 and TRBJ1-1; D is ambiguous. Germline CDR1 and CDR2: SNHLY and FYNNEI. The CDR3 length is 15 residues. The ends were cut back, 6 bases at V and 3 bases at J, with 17 bases in the middle. CDR3 region: CASRARGLSDTEAFF. CDR3 coding DNA: TGTGCCAGCAGAGCTCGGGGTCTATCCGACACTGAAGCTTTCTTT.